The 26 T cell receptor beta chains given below trace back to one sample, sequenced in a study of tumor-infiltrating lymphocytes in primary liver carcinoma. The researchers produced TCR beta cDNA from around 0.5 ug total RNA with a constant-region primer. Slightly modified ARM-PCR, run as three nested multiplex PCR rounds, produced the TCR beta libraries. TRBV1-TRBV30 forward and Cbeta reverse primers drove the first two roughly 10-cycle rounds. From the multiplex PCR reads, TCRdb called clonotypes with MiXCR, one entry per CDR3 protein. In the table there are around 100,000 distinct CDR3 sequences, 55% to 75% of which are singletons. DNA and RNA were both co-extracted from approximately 20-30 mg of bulk tissue that had not been sorted. What was sequenced was liver tumor tissue from sampling region 5. Noted subset: tumor region T5, tumor centre. Source of these receptors: a woman aged 55-70 years with primary liver carcinoma and hepatitis B virus infection.

Concerning this clonotype itself: This is likely a read error, given that the CDR3 carries no conserved phenylalanine or tryptophan at its end. The chain is built from TRBV11-2 and TRBJ2-7; 9 bases line up with TRBD2. Germline lookup yields CDR1 SGHAT and CDR2 FQNNGV. The CDR3 spans 14 residues. CDR3 coding DNA: TGTGTCAGCAGCCAGATTAGCGGGAGTGGTGAGCAGTACCTC. As protein: CVSSQISGSGEQYL.

A note on this clonotype: One end of the junction varies from germline; a read error may be responsible. The V call is TRBV6-1, the J call TRBJ2-3; 11 bases are shared with TRBD2. The CDR3 spans 16 residues. Germline loops: CDR1 MNHNS, CDR2 SASEGT. The CDR3 DNA sequence: TGTGCCAGCAGTCCGGCGTTAGCGGGAGGGAGGGATGCGCAGTGTTTT. Its protein product is CASSPALAGGRDAQCF.

Of note for this clonotype: An end of the junction differs from the germline gene, which may be a read error. V usage is TRBV11-2 and J usage is TRBJ2-1, with 11 nucleotides matching TRBD2. This CDR3 has 16 amino acids. Germline assignment: CDR1 SGHAT and CDR2 FQNNGV. CDR3 nucleotide sequence: TGTGCCAGCAACCGGTGGACTAGCGGGTTAGAAAATGTGCAGTTCTTC. Its translation is CASNRWTSGLENVQFF.

This clonotype was detected a few times. This rearrangement joins TRBV7-9 to TRBJ2-2; 7 bases are shared with TRBD2. Germline V gene sequence: CDR1 SEHNR, CDR2 FQNEAQ (reference sequence). This CDR3 is built from 15 residues. The V segment lost 0 bases and the J segment 5 bases; nucleotides outside the gene matches: 3. CDR3 in DNA: TGTGCCAGCAGCTTAGCCCTTAGCGGGACCGGGGAGCTGTTTTTT. Protein sequence: CASSLALSGTGELFF.

As for this clonotype: The junction does not match germline at one end; this may be a read error. The chain joins TRBV29-1 to TRBJ2-1; D uncertain. The CDR3 runs 15 residues. Germline V gene sequence: CDR1 SQVTM, CDR2 ANQGSEA. This chain's CDR3 is CNVEAPWSSYNEPFF. Written as DNA, the CDR3 is TGCAACGTTGAAGCCCCATGGAGCTCCTACAATGAGCCGTTCTTC.

Of note for this clonotype: One end of the junction does not line up with germline, which may come from a read error. V and J are TRBV7-9 and TRBJ2-5; 7 bases agree with TRBD2. Germline assignment: CDR1 SEHNR and CDR2 FQNEAQ (reference sequence). This CDR3 has 14 residues. CDR3 residues: CVSSSVGGPRTQYF. In DNA form, the CDR3 reads TGTGTCAGCAGCTCAGTGGGAGGGCCGAGGACCCAGTACTTC.

This clonotype was observed a handful of times. A much larger clone differs by one base, so this may be a read error. The chain carries TRBV12-3 or TRBV12-4 and TRBJ2-1; TRBD2 matches at 10 bases. The CDR3 is made up of 13 amino acids. J was trimmed by 12 bases and V by 2 bases; bases with no gene match: 4. The CDR3 spells CASSLTSGTWQFF. The CDR3 coding sequence is TGTGCCAGCAGTTTAACTAGCGGGACCTGGCAGTTCTTC.

A word on this clonotype: The junction differs from germline at one of its ends, possibly a read error. The chain employs TRBV29-1 and TRBJ2-7, with 8 bases fitting TRBD2. Per germline, CDR1 SQVTM and CDR2 ANQGSEA. The CDR3 spans 14 residues. CDR3 bases: TGCAGGGTTGCTCCGACTAGCGACCGCTACGAGAAGTACTTC. This codes for CRVAPTSDRYEKYF.

This clonotype has a handful of counts. A much larger clone is a single base away; this may be a read error. This chain connects TRBV5-4 to TRBJ2-1; the D gene is possibly TRBD2 (5 bases). CDR1 is SGHNT and CDR2 is YYREEE in the germline V gene (reference sequence). The CDR3 is 14 amino acids. This CDR3 is CASSGSSSYNERFF. In nucleotides, the CDR3 is TGTGCCAGCAGCGGGAGTAGCTCCTACAATGAGCGGTTCTTC.

A remark on this clonotype: Its ends do not fully match the called genes, so a read error is possible. The gene calls are TRBV6-1 and TRBJ2-6, with TRBD1 matching over 12 bases. CDR1 is MNHNS and CDR2 is SASEGT in the germline V gene. The CDR3 consists of 17 residues. CDR3 region: CASTAGTGGFGANVLIF. The CDR3 nucleotides are TGTGCCAGCACCGCCGGGACAGGGGGCTTTGGAGCCAACGTCCTGATTTTC.

The CDR3 here is CASSRTTSRETQYF. As DNA, the CDR3 is TGTGCCAGCAGTCGGACTACCAGTCGAGAGACCCAGTACTTC. The V gene is TRBV6-2 or TRBV6-3, the J gene TRBJ2-5; D may be TRBD2 (6 bases). The CDR3 runs 14 residues. The V gene lost 5 bases and the J gene lost 4 bases, with 14 bases spanning the gap. Germline lookup yields CDR1 MNHEY and CDR2 SVGEGT.

This clonotype was seen only once. Because the CDR3 is missing its conserved closing phenylalanine or tryptophan, this is likely a read error. The chain couples TRBV11-3 to TRBJ2-5; D call uncertain. Germline lookup yields CDR1 SGHNT and CDR2 YENEEA. CDR3 length: 14 amino acids. The CDR3 sequence is CASGLGIAQETQYL. CDR3 nucleotide sequence: TGTGCCAGCGGCTTAGGAATAGCCCAAGAGACCCAGTACTTA.

This clonotype was found once. Germline and junction disagree at one end, which may indicate a read error. The chain uses TRBV6-5 and TRBJ1-5, with TRBD1 identical over 7 bases. The CDR3 is 14 residues long. The germline gives CDR1 MNHEY, CDR2 SVGAGI. The CDR3 DNA follows: TGTGCCAGCAGAGAGACAGGGAGGAATCAGCCCCTGCATTTT. It yields the protein CASRETGRNQPLHF.

About this clonotype: Because the CDR3's place on the DNA is in doubt, the DNA is left out and the CDR3 is given as listed by TCRdb. The gene calls are TRBV7-9 and TRBJ2-7; the table calls TRBD1, which could not be checked here. The V gene's germline CDR1 is SEHNR and CDR2 FQNEAQ (reference sequence). From its first to its last residue, the CDR3 has 16 amino acids. The CDR3 sequence: CASSPWGSGADYEQHF.

As regards this clonotype: A much larger clone is a single base away; this may be a read error. The chain joins TRBV29-1 to TRBJ2-1; D possibly corresponds to TRBD2 (6 bases). Between the trimmed V and J ends, which lost 4 bases and 4 bases, there was a span of 20 bases. Germline V gene lookup returns CDR1 SQVTM and CDR2 ANQGSEA. The CDR3 has 16 residues. CDR3 sequence: CSVADPTSQLYNEQFF. The CDR3 DNA follows: TGCAGCGTTGCAGACCCCACTAGCCAACTATACAATGAGCAGTTCTTC.

The chain combines TRBV5-1 with TRBJ1-5; TRBD1 is a possible D gene (5 bases). The CDR3 consists of 19 residues. V lost 5 bases, J lost 6 bases, and 30 bases lay in between. Germline V gives CDR1 SGHRS, CDR2 YFSETQ. In nucleotides, the CDR3 is TGCGCCAGCAGAAACACCCCCGGCCCGGGACTGTGGGCTGCTCAGCCCCAGCATTTT. It translates to CASRNTPGPGLWAAQPQHF.

Concerning this clonotype: The germline gene is not matched at one end of the junction; a read error may be the cause. V is TRBV4-1 and J is TRBJ2-5; D not certain. Germline assignment: CDR1 MGHRA and CDR2 YSYEKL. The CDR3 runs to 14 residues. The chain's CDR3 is CASSPIRAQETRYF. CDR3 DNA sequence: TGCGCCAGCAGTCCTATAAGGGCCCAAGAGACCCGGTACTTC.

This clonotype counts as medium-sized. This chain connects TRBV11-3 to TRBJ2-2; TRBD1 matches 7 bases. This CDR3 has 14 amino acids. Germline V gene data show CDR1 as SGHNT and CDR2 as YENEEA. V lost 1 base to trimming and J lost 4 bases; unmatched junction nucleotides: 0. The CDR3 protein is CASSLAGGTGELFF. The CDR3 region has the DNA TGTGCCAGCAGCTTAGCAGGGGGCACCGGGGAGCTGTTTTTT.

Points on this clonotype: One end of the junction is discordant with germline, which a read error may explain. The chain uses TRBV4-1 and TRBJ1-5, with unresolved D. This CDR3 contains 13 residues. From germline, CDR1 is MGHRA and CDR2 YSYEKL. The CDR3: CTSNSQDNQPQHF. CDR3 sequence (DNA): TGCACCAGCAACAGTCAAGATAATCAGCCCCAGCATTTT.

The J gene is TRBJ2-6, the V gene TRBV28; D is undetermined. CDR1 is MDHEN, CDR2 SYDVKM, per germline. The ends were cut back, 1 base at V and 1 base at J, with 5 bases in the middle. The CDR3 totals 15 residues. CDR3: CASSLFTSGANVLTF. The CDR3 nucleotides read TGTGCCAGCAGTTTATTCACATCTGGGGCCAACGTCCTGACTTTC.

This clonotype was found many times. The gene calls are TRBV28 and TRBJ2-7; TRBD2 agrees at 9 bases. J gave up 0 bases and V 0 bases, and 0 bases lay outside the gene matches. The CDR3 runs 15 residues. CDR1 and CDR2 from the germline V gene are MDHEN and SYDVKM. CDR3 coding DNA: TGTGCCAGCAGTTTATGGGGACTAGCCTCCTACGAGCAGTACTTC. This gives the protein CASSLWGLASYEQYF.

This clonotype showed up many times. J is TRBJ2-1 and V is TRBV4-2; 10 nucleotides align to TRBD2. This CDR3 spans 16 amino acids. Trimming removed 5 bases from V and 4 bases from J; junction bases left unmatched: 8. CDR1 is LGHNA and CDR2 is YNFKEQ in the germline V gene. CDR3 nucleotide sequence: TGTGCCAGCAGCATCCGGACTAGCGGCCTTTACAATGAGCAGTTCTTC. Encoded protein: CASSIRTSGLYNEQFF.

This clonotype was detected many times. The CDR3: CASSFTGPYNQPQHF. In DNA, the CDR3 is TGTGCCAGCAGTTTTACGGGGCCGTACAATCAGCCCCAGCATTTT. The chain uses TRBV28 and TRBJ1-5, with D tentatively TRBD1 (5 bases). Per germline, CDR1 MDHEN and CDR2 SYDVKM. CDR3 size: 15 residues. The V end was cut by 3 bases, the J end by 3 bases, with 12 bases between.

As regards this clonotype: Its ends do not fully match the called genes, so a read error is possible. This chain connects TRBV7-9 to TRBJ2-5, with 11 bases identical to TRBD1. CDR1 and CDR2 (germline): SEHNR, FQNEAQ (reference sequence). CDR3 size: 16 residues. CDR3 DNA sequence: TGTGCCAGCGGCTTCATACCGGGACAGGGGGAGGAGACCCAGTACTTC. Its translation is CASGFIPGQGEETQYF.

This clonotype has at least ten counts. The chain recombines TRBV5-1 with TRBJ2-1; TRBD2 matches at 10 bases. This CDR3 region has 15 residues. Germline V lookup: CDR1 SGHRS, CDR2 YFSETQ. V lost 5 bases to trimming and J lost 5 bases; unmatched junction nucleotides: 7. The CDR3 DNA is TGCGCCAGCAGATGGATAGCGGGAGGTAACAATGAGCAGTTCTTC. Protein: CASRWIAGGNNEQFF.

This clonotype was observed many times. V gene TRBV28 combines with J gene TRBJ2-7, with 10 bases lining up with TRBD2. The CDR3 length is 14 residues. Germline V gene sequence: CDR1 MDHEN, CDR2 SYDVKM. The V segment lost 6 bases and the J segment 2 bases; nucleotides outside the gene matches: 4. The DNA of the CDR3 is TGTGCCAGCAGGACAAGCGGGAGGGCCTACGAGCAGTACTTC. Translating it yields CASRTSGRAYEQYF.